This T cell receptor (beta chain) was sequenced in a study of blood T cells in healthy people across ages. Primers used in a second PCR of roughly 6 to 11 cycles were a sample-barcoded 5' primer and a J-beta primer mix. Each sample provided no less than 2.5 million CDR3-containing paired-end reads. TCRdb reanalysed the 5' RACE reads using MiXCR and keeps one entry per CDR3 protein. The sample lists hundreds of thousands of distinct CDR3 sequences, approximately 30% occurring once. The individuals who served as donors were healthy Caucasians living in Russia, aged roughly 6 to 100. Germline V CDR1 and CDR2: LGHDT, YNNKEL (reference sequence). The V gene lost 6 bases and the J gene lost 7 bases, with 18 bases spanning the gap. The CDR3 has 14 amino acids. This clonotype was found many times.

This TCR was sampled from a woman older than 75 in good health. What was sequenced was blood. The chain uses TRBV3-1 and TRBJ1-2, with D maybe TRBD1 (5 bases). Here the CDR3 reads CASRPGTSVVGYTF. The CDR3 region has the DNA TGTGCCAGCAGACCCGGGACTTCGGTGGTTGGCTACACCTTC.